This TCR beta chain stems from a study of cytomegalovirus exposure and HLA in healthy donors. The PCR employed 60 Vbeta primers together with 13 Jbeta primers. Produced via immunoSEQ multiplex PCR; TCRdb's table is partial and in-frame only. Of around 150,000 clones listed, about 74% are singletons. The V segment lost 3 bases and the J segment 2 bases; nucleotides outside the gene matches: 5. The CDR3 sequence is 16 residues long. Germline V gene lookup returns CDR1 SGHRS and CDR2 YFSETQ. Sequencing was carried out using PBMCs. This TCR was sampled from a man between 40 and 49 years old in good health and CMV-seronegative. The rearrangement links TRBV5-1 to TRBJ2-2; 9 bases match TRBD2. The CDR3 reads CASSSGTSYNTGELFF. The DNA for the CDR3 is TGCGCCAGCAGCTCCGGGACTAGCTATAACACCGGGGAGCTGTTTTTT.